Detailed here is one TCR beta chain. Its antigen remains undetermined. No much larger clone is present one base from it, and per-base qualities are unavailable. Each collaborating institution followed its own protocols to collect whole blood in K2EDTA tubes. For TCRbeta analysis, collaborator samples were shipped as frozen whole blood, as isolated PBMCs, or as DNA extracted from either sample type. The immunoSEQ Assay, a bias-controlled multiplex PCR, was used to amplify TCRbeta CDR3 regions from genomic DNA. In the authors' own workflow: The number of nucleated cells in each sample was estimated by amplification of reference gene primers within the assay. To quantify the absolute abundance of each unique TCRbeta CDR3 rearrangement, sequence reads were collapsed and filtered. For each sample, productive Simpson clonality was calculated as the square root of Simpson's diversity index across productive rearrangements. In TCRdb, the immuneACCESS table is reduced to in-frame sequences with V and J assigned. These tables do not hold every clone; where another copy was compared, an unresolved V gene accounts for under half, and the others remain unexplained. V and J calls and clone size are copied from that table; D and trimming were computed from the DNA. The table for this sample lists fewer than 200,000 clones; about 86% of them were counted only once. The top ten clonotypes cover 20% of the sample.

This sample was included in a study of blood T cell repertoires in COVID-19 (dated by TCRdb to between 2020 and 2021). With regard to the full study: Collaborator samples came from the United States, Italy and Spain and covered acute and convalescent phases of COVID-19. The material from the prospective study consisted of cDNA or gDNA derived from T cells, B-cell-depleted T cells, or PBMCs. Subjects who had been exposed to COVID-19, were actively infected with it, or had recovered from it provided the deeply sampled blood TCRbeta repertoires that made up the dataset. The repertoires were made available in a free public database intended to serve as a resource for research on the immune response to SARS-CoV-2. The samples were drawn from two sources: the first 160 participants of the ongoing ImmuneRACE study, and 1,200 or so subjects contributed by 6 global collaborators. Sample metadata almost always included a de-identified subject ID, COVID-19 status, age in years and sex. Where available, HLA class I and class II types were taken from metadata supplied by the sample provider and were not determined by assay-based typing. Study-wide conclusions, independent of this receptor: The quantity of clinical and demographic metadata differed by source and by participant and was supplied without curation.

The CDR3, from cysteine to phenylalanine, totals 15 residues. Only the CDR3 region is kept as DNA, spanning 45 bases read in frame from base 1. The germline V gene yields SGDLS for CDR1 and YYNGEE for CDR2. Ends trimmed: V by 0 bases, J by 4 bases; bases unmatched to a gene: 4. What was sequenced was peripheral blood. The chain couples TRBV9 to TRBJ2-3; the central 8 bases match TRBD1. The receptor comes from a man between 65 and 85 years old with active or convalescent COVID-19. The CDR3 has the sequence CASSVGTGPPDTQYF. The base sequence is TGTGCCAGCAGCGTAGGGACAGGGCCCCCAGATACGCAGTATTTT.